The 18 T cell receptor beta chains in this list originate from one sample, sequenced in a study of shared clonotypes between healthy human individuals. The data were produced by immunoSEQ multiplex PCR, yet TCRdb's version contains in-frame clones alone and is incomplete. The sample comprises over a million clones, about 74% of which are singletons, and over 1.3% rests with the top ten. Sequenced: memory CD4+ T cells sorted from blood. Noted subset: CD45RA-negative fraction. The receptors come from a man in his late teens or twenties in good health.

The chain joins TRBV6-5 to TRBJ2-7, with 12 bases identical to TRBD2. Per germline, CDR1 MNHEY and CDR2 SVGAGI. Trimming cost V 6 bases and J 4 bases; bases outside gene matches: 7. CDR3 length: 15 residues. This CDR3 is CASRRTSGTGYEQYF. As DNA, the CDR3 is TGTGCCAGCAGGAGGACTAGCGGGACAGGGTACGAGCAGTACTTC.

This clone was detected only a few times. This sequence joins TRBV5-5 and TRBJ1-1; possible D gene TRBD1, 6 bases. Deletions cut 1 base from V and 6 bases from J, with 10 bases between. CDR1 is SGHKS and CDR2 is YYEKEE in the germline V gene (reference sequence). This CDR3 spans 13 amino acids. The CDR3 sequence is CASSLRTVAEAFF. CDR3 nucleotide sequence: TGTGCCAGCAGCTTGAGGACAGTAGCTGAAGCTTTCTTT.

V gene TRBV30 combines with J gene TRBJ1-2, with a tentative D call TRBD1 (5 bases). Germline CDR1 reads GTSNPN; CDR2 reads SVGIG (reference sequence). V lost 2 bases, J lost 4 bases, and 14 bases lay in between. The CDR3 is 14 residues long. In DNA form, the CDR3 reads TGTGCCTGGAGTAAGGGGAAGGGGTCCTATGGCTACACCTTC. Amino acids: CAWSKGKGSYGYTF.

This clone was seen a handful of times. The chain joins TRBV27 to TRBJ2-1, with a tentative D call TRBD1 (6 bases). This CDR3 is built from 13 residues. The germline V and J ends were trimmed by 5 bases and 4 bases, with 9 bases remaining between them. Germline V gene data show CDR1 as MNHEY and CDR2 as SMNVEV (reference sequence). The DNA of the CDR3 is TGTGCCAGCAGTCCTAGGGGGTACAATGAGCAGTTCTTC. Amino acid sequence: CASSPRGYNEQFF.

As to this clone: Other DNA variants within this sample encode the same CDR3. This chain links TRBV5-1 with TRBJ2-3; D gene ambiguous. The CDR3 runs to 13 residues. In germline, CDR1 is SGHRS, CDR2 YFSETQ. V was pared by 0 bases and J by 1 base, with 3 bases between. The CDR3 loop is CASSLEGTDTQYF. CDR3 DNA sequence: TGCGCCAGCAGCTTGGAAGGCACAGATACGCAGTATTTT.

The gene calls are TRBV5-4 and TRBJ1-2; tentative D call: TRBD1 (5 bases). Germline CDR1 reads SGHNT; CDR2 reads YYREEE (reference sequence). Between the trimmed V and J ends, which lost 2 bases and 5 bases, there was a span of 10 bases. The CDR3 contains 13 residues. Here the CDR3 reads CASSLEGRYGYTF. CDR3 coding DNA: TGTGCCAGCAGCTTAGAGGGGCGGTATGGCTACACCTTC. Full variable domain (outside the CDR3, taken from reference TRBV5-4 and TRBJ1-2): ETGVTQSPTHLIKTRGQQVTLRCSSQSGHNTVSWYQQALGQGPQFIFQYYREEENGRGNFPPRFSGLQFPNYSSELNVNALELDDSALYLCASSLEGRYGYTFGSGTRLTVV.

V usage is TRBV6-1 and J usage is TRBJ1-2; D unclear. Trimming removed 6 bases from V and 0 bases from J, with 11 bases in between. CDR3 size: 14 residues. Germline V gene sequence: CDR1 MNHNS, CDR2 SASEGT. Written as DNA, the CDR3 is TGTGCCAGCAGGGAGGACGAGGCTAACTATGGCTACACCTTC. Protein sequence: CASREDEANYGYTF.

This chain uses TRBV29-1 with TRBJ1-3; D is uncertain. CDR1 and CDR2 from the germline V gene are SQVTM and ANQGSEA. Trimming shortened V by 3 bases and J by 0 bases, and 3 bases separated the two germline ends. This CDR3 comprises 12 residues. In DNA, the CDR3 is TGCAGCGTTGATACCTCTGGAAACACCATATATTTT. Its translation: CSVDTSGNTIYF.

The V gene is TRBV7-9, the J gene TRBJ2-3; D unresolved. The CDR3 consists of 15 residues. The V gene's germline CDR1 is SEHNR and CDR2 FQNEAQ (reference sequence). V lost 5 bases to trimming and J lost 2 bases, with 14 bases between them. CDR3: CASSPDSYSTDTQYF. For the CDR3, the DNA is TGTGCCAGCAGCCCAGACTCTTATTCCACAGATACGCAGTATTTT.

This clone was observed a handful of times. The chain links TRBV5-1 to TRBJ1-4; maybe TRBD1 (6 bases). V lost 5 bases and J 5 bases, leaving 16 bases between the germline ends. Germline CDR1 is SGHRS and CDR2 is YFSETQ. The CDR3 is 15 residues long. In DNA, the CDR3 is TGCGCCAGCAGGAGCGGGGGTGGACAGAATGAAAAACTGTTTTTT. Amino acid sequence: CASRSGGGQNEKLFF. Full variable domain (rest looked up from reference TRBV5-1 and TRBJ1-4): KAGVTQTPRYLIKTRGQQVTLSCSPISGHRSVSWYQQTPGQGLQFLFEYFSETQRNKGNFPGRFSGRQFSNSRSEMNVSTLELGDSALYLCASRSGGGQNEKLFFGSGTQLSVL.

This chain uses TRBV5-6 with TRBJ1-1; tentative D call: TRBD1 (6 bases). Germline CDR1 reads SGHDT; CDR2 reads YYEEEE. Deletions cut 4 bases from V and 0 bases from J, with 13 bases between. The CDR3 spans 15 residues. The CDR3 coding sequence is TGTGCCAGCAGCATCCGGACAGTGATGAACACTGAAGCTTTCTTT. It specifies CASSIRTVMNTEAFF. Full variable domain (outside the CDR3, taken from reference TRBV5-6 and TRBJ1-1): DAGVTQSPTHLIKTRGQQVTLRCSPKSGHDTVSWYQQALGQGPQFIFQYYEEEERQRGNFPDRFSGHQFPNYSSELNVNALLLGDSALYLCASSIRTVMNTEAFFGQGTRLTVV.

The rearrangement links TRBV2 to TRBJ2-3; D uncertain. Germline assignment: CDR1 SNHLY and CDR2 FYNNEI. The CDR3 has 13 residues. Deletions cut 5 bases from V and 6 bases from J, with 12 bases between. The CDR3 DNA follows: TGTGCCAGCAGTAATGTGGGTAAGGATACGCAGTATTTT. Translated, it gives CASSNVGKDTQYF.

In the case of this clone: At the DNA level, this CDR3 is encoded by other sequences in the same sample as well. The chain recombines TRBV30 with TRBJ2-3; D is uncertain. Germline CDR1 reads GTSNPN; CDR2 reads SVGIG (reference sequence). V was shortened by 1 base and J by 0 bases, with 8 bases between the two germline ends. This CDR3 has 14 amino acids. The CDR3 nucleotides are TGTGCCTGGAGTGCAGGTGCTAGCACAGATACGCAGTATTTT. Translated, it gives CAWSAGASTDTQYF. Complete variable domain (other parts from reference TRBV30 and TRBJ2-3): SQTIHQWPATLVQPVGSPLSLECTVEGTSNPNLYWYRQAAGRGLQLLFYSVGIGQISSEVPQNLSASRPQDRQFILSSKKLLLSDSGFYLCAWSAGASTDTQYFGPGTRLTVL.

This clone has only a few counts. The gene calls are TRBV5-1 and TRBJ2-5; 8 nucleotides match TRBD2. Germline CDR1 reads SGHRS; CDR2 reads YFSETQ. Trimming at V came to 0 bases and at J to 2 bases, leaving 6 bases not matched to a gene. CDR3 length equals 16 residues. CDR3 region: CASSLAPSGGQETQYF. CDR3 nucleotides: TGCGCCAGCAGCTTGGCTCCGAGCGGGGGACAAGAGACCCAGTACTTC. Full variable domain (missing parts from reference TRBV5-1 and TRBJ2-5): KAGVTQTPRYLIKTRGQQVTLSCSPISGHRSVSWYQQTPGQGLQFLFEYFSETQRNKGNFPGRFSGRQFSNSRSEMNVSTLELGDSALYLCASSLAPSGGQETQYFGPGTRLLVL.

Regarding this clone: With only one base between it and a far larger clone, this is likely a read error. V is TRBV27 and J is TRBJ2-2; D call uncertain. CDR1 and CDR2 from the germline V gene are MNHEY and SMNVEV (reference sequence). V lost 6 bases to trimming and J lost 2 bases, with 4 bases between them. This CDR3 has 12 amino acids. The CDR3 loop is CASSSNTGELFF. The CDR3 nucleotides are TGTGCCAGCAGCTCCAACACCGGGGAGCTGTTTTTT.

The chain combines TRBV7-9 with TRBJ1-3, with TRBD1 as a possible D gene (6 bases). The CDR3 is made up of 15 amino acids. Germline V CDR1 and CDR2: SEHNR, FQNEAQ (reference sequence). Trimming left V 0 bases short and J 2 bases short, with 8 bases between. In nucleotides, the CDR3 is TGTGCCAGCAGCTTAGCGGGGACAACTGGAAACACCATATATTTT. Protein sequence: CASSLAGTTGNTIYF.

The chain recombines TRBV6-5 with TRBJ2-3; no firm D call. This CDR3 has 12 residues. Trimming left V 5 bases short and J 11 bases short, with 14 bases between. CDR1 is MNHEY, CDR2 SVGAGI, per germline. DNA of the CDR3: TGTGCCAGCAGTGCCGAGGTGGGGTGGCAGTATTTT. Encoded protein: CASSAEVGWQYF.

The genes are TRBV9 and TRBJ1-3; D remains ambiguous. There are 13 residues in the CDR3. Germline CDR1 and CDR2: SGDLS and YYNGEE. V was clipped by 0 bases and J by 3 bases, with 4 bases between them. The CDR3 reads CASSVAGGNTIYF. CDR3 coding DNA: TGTGCCAGCAGCGTAGCTGGTGGAAACACCATATATTTT. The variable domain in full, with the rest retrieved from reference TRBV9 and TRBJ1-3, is DSGVTQTPKHLITATGQRVTLRCSPRSGDLSVYWYQQSLDQGLQFLIQYYNGEERAKGNILERFSAQQFPDLHSELNLSSLELGDSALYFCASSVAGGNTIYFGEGSWLTVV.